The rows below give T cell receptor beta chains drawn from one sample of a study of T-cell reconstitution after alpha-beta-depleted transplantation in children. A single record per CDR3 protein comes from TCRdb applying MiXCR to the PCR reads. The table lists over 200,000 distinct CDR3 sequences, roughly 9% of them singletons. Here the sequenced sample was PBMCs from the stem cell graft donor, taken from the stem cell graft. Source of these receptors: a human donor who donated a stem cell graft to a child with acute lymphoblastic leukemia. The CDR3 runs from the conserved cysteine through the conserved F or W. The order of the fields is V gene, D gene, J gene, clone size, CDR3 DNA, CDR3 protein. A D gene is named only where the DNA matches it firmly. Not all rows give a size; the values are once, few, many and, for expanded clones, a class.

TRBV20-1,NA,TRBJ1-6,many,TGCAGTGCTAGAGCTTGGGACAATTCACCCCTCCACTTT,CSARAWDNSPLHF
TRBV7-2,NA,TRBJ2-2,few,TGTGCCAGCAGCTTAGGCGGACCCACCGGGGAGCTGTTTTTT,CASSLGGPTGELFF
TRBV2,TRBD1,TRBJ1-1,NA,TGTGCCAGCAGTCGCGACAGGGTGGGTGAAGCTTTCTTT,CASSRDRVGEAFF
TRBV9,NA,TRBJ1-6,NA,TGTGCCAGCAGCGTAGCAACAGGCCAAGGTTCACCCCTCCACTTT,CASSVATGQGSPLHF
TRBV20-1,NA,TRBJ1-2,many,TGCAGTGCTAGTGTGGGAGGTGGGCATGGCTACACCTTC,CSASVGGGHGYTF
TRBV13,NA,TRBJ1-6,NA,TGTGCCAGCAGCTTAGGACACCTAAAACCACCCCTCCACTTT,CASSLGHLKPPLHF
TRBV12-3/TRBV12-4,NA,TRBJ2-7,NA,TGTGCCAGCAGTTTAGGGGCAGGGCTTACCTACGAGCAGTACTTC,CASSLGAGLTYEQYF
TRBV3-1,TRBD2,TRBJ2-3,many,TGTGCCAGCAGCCAAGATTCGGGAGGTGATACGCAGTATTTT,CASSQDSGGDTQYF
TRBV12-3/TRBV12-4,TRBD2,TRBJ2-7,few,TGTGCCAGCAGTTTCCGTGTCGGGGGGGCTTCCTACGAGCAGTACTTC,CASSFRVGGASYEQYF
TRBV14,NA,TRBJ2-3,few,TGTGCCAGCAGCACGCGCAACAGGGAGTGGACGCAGTATTTT,CASSTRNREWTQYF
TRBV4-1,NA,TRBJ2-5,many,TGCGCCAGCAGCCAAGGCCAGAACCTAGAGACCCAGTACTTC,CASSQGQNLETQYF
TRBV6-2/TRBV6-3,NA,TRBJ2-7,many,TGTGCCAGCAGTTACGATTTTAAACCTCGTTCCTACGAGCAGTACTTC,CASSYDFKPRSYEQYF
TRBV5-1,TRBD1,TRBJ2-1,NA,TGCGCCAGCGGCCGAATCAGGGGGCCAACCTACAATGAGCAGTTCTTC,CASGRIRGPTYNEQFF
TRBV4-1,TRBD2,TRBJ2-3,many,TGCGCCAGCAGCCAAACACCCGGGACTAGCAACACAGATACGCAGTATTTT,CASSQTPGTSNTDTQYF
TRBV6-1,NA,TRBJ1-5,NA,TGTGCCAGCAGCAACAGCTATAGCAATCAGCCCCAGCATTTT,CASSNSYSNQPQHF
TRBV5-6,TRBD1,TRBJ1-6,NA,TGTGCCAGCAGCAAGGACGGGACAGCTTATAATTCACCCCTCCACTTT,CASSKDGTAYNSPLHF
TRBV4-3,NA,TRBJ1-5,NA,TGCGCCAGCAGCCAAGGGGCAGGGACTAACAATCAGCCCCAGCATTTT,CASSQGAGTNNQPQHF
TRBV10-3,TRBD1,TRBJ2-5,NA,TGTGCCATCAGTGGCCCGGGACAGATGCAAGAGACCCAGTACTTC,CAISGPGQMQETQYF
TRBV6-5,NA,TRBJ1-1,few,TGTGCCAGCAGTTACAGCGCAGGGGACACTGAAGCTTTCTTT,CASSYSAGDTEAFF
TRBV11-2,NA,TRBJ2-2,few,TGTGCCAGCAGCCCCGGAGGGGGGGCGAGGTCGTCGACCGGGGAGCTGTTTTTT,CASSPGGGARSSTGELFF
TRBV12-3/TRBV12-4,NA,TRBJ1-1,many,TGTGCCAGCAGTTTACGGGGCACTTGGTTT,CASSLRGTWF
TRBV6-5,NA,TRBJ1-5,few,TGTGCCAGCAGTTACTCGGGGACAATCCATAGCAATCAGCCCCAGCATTTT,CASSYSGTIHSNQPQHF
TRBV14,NA,TRBJ1-1,few,TGTGCCAGCAGCCAAGGGGCCCGGAGCACTGAAGCTTTCTTT,CASSQGARSTEAFF
TRBV24-1,NA,TRBJ1-2,many,TGTGCCACCAGTGATGAGGCAGGAGACTATGGCTACACCTTC,CATSDEAGDYGYTF
TRBV14,NA,TRBJ1-4,NA,TGTGCCAGCAGCCCGAGCCGAAGTATGGAAAAACTGTTTTTT,CASSPSRSMEKLFF